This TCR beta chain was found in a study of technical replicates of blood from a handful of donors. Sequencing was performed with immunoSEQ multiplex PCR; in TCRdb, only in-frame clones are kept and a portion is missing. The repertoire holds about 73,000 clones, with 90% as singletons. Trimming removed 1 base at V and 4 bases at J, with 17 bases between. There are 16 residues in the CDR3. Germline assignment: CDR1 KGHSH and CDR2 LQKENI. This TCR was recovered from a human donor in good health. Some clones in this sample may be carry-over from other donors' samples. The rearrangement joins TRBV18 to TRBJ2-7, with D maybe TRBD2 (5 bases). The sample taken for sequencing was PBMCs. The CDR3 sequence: CASSPLTGSQIYEQYF. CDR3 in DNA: TGTGCCAGCTCACCACTCACGGGGAGTCAAATTTACGAGCAGTACTTC. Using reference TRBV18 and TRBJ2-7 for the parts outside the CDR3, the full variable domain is NAGVMQNPRHLVRRRGQEARLRCSPMKGHSHVYWYRQLPEEGLKFMVYLQKENIIDESGMPKERFSAEFPKEGPSILRIQQVVRGDSAAYFCASSPLTGSQIYEQYFGPGTRLTVT.